Below are 21 T cell receptor beta chains sequenced from a single sample in a study of cytomegalovirus exposure and HLA in healthy donors. The PCR used 60 Vbeta and 13 Jbeta primers. Measured with immunoSEQ multiplex PCR; TCRdb has only the in-frame clones, and not every one. This sample yields about 170,000 clones, of which 75% to 85% are seen a single time; approximately 1.3% belongs to the top ten. Sequencing was carried out using PBMCs. These TCRs come from a woman between 25 and 40 years old in good health and CMV-seropositive.

The table lists this clone with a few counts. This sequence joins TRBV6-5 and TRBJ1-1, with a weak D call TRBD1 (6 bases). There are 14 residues in the CDR3. The V and J ends lost 7 bases and 5 bases respectively, with 17 bases between them. CDR1 and CDR2 (germline): MNHEY, SVGAGI. CDR3 residues: CASTPTNTGTEAFF. In nucleotides, the CDR3 is TGTGCCAGCACCCCCACCAATACAGGGACTGAAGCTTTCTTT.

J is TRBJ2-7 and V is TRBV5-5; 11 bases agree with TRBD2. This CDR3 is 15 amino acids long. Trimming removed 4 bases from V and 3 bases from J; junction bases left unmatched: 6. CDR1 and CDR2 from the germline V gene are SGHKS and YYEKEE (reference sequence). The CDR3 DNA reads as TGTGCCAGCAGCACGGGACTAGCGGAAGGCTACGAGCAGTACTTC. Translated, it gives CASSTGLAEGYEQYF. Full variable domain (rest looked up from reference TRBV5-5 and TRBJ2-7): DAGVTQSPTHLIKTRGQQVTLRCSPISGHKSVSWYQQVLGQGPQFIFQYYEKEERGRGNFPDRFSARQFPNYSSELNVNALLLGDSALYLCASSTGLAEGYEQYFGPGTRLTVT.

This rearrangement joins TRBV5-1 to TRBJ2-1; 7 positions agree with TRBD2. Germline trimming cut 6 bases from V and 6 bases from J; bases unmatched to any gene: 12. The CDR3 consists of 15 residues. The germline V gene has CDR1 SGHRS and CDR2 YFSETQ. The CDR3: CASILGPSGVNEQFF. The DNA for the CDR3 is TGCGCCAGCATCCTAGGTCCTAGCGGAGTCAATGAGCAGTTCTTC. The full variable domain, with the rest looked up from reference TRBV5-1 and TRBJ2-1, is KAGVTQTPRYLIKTRGQQVTLSCSPISGHRSVSWYQQTPGQGLQFLFEYFSETQRNKGNFPGRFSGRQFSNSRSEMNVSTLELGDSALYLCASILGPSGVNEQFFGPGTRLTVL.

This clone was seen more than once but under ten times. V usage is TRBV28 and J usage is TRBJ1-5; a possible D gene is TRBD1 (6 bases). The germline V and J ends were trimmed by 7 bases and 1 base, with 11 bases remaining between them. Looked up from germline, CDR1 is MDHEN and CDR2 is SYDVKM. This CDR3 spans 14 amino acids. CDR3 sequence: CASTPGTSNQPQHF. The CDR3, as DNA: TGTGCCAGCACCCCCGGGACAAGCAATCAGCCCCAGCATTTT.

V usage is TRBV15 and J usage is TRBJ2-1; 8 bases align to TRBD2. CDR3 size: 15 residues. The ends lost 3 bases at V and 3 bases at J; junction bases unmatched: 4. Germline V gives CDR1 LNHNV, CDR2 YYDKDF (reference sequence). The CDR3 nucleotides are TGTGCCACCAGCAGCGGGACTAGTGACTACAATGAGCAGTTCTTC. It specifies CATSSGTSDYNEQFF.

The chain has TRBV7-6 and TRBJ2-2; 9 nucleotides line up with TRBD1. Germline assignment: CDR1 SGHVS and CDR2 FNYEAQ. This CDR3 comprises 15 residues. V lost 5 bases, J lost 14 bases, and 15 bases stayed unmatched. The DNA of the CDR3 is TGTGCCAGCAGCCCTGGGACAGGGTCTGGCGGGAGCCTGTTTTTT. Protein sequence: CASSPGTGSGGSLFF.

This chain links TRBV2 with TRBJ1-1; D not certain. The CDR3 has 13 residues. The germline V and J ends were trimmed by 4 bases and 1 base, with 7 bases remaining between them. The germline gives CDR1 SNHLY, CDR2 FYNNEI. The CDR3 DNA is TGTGCCAGCAGTGTCCACAAGAACACTGAAGCTTTCTTT. Its protein is CASSVHKNTEAFF. The entire variable domain, with the rest obtained from reference TRBV2 and TRBJ1-1, is as follows: EPEVTQTPSHQVTQMGQEVILRCVPISNHLYFYWYRQILGQKVEFLVSFYNNEISEKSEIFDDQFSVERPDGSNFTLKIRSTKLEDSAMYFCASSVHKNTEAFFGQGTRLTVV.

The chain links TRBV5-1 to TRBJ2-1, with a weak D call TRBD2 (6 bases). Germline V CDR1 and CDR2: SGHRS, YFSETQ. CDR3 length equals 15 residues. Trimming pared 4 bases from V and 12 bases from J, leaving 23 bases between. CDR3 nucleotide sequence: TGCGCCAGCAGCGATACTAGCCGACCAATAGACGGGCAGTTCTTC. This codes for CASSDTSRPIDGQFF. The whole variable domain, remainder taken from reference TRBV5-1 and TRBJ2-1, is KAGVTQTPRYLIKTRGQQVTLSCSPISGHRSVSWYQQTPGQGLQFLFEYFSETQRNKGNFPGRFSGRQFSNSRSEMNVSTLELGDSALYLCASSDTSRPIDGQFFGPGTRLTVL.

The chain combines TRBV5-1 with TRBJ1-1; D is unclear. V was trimmed by 4 bases and J by 4 bases, leaving 14 bases between them. The germline gives CDR1 SGHRS, CDR2 YFSETQ. The CDR3 sequence is 14 residues long. CDR3 DNA sequence: TGCGCCAGCAGCCCCGGAGGGTCAAGCACTGAAGCTTTCTTT. It encodes CASSPGGSSTEAFF.

The chain employs TRBV4-1 and TRBJ2-1; 9 bases agree with TRBD2. CDR3 length: 16 residues. The germline V gene encodes CDR1 MGHRA and CDR2 YSYEKL. The junction had 6 bases not matched to a gene; V was cut back by 0 bases and J by 6 bases. The CDR3 coding sequence is TGCGCCAGCAGCCAAGACAGCACTAGCGGGTCCAATGAGCAGTTCTTC. Encoded protein: CASSQDSTSGSNEQFF.

This rearrangement joins TRBV30 to TRBJ2-7, with TRBD1 matching over 9 bases. This CDR3 spans 13 amino acids. Trimming took 5 bases from V and 2 from J; bases not matched to a gene: 4. The V gene's germline CDR1 is GTSNPN and CDR2 SVGIG (reference sequence). The CDR3 nucleotides are TGTGCCTGGGCGGGACAGGGTCCCTACGAGCAGTACTTC. This encodes CAWAGQGPYEQYF. The complete variable domain, with remaining parts taken from reference TRBV30 and TRBJ2-7, reads SQTIHQWPATLVQPVGSPLSLECTVEGTSNPNLYWYRQAAGRGLQLLFYSVGIGQISSEVPQNLSASRPQDRQFILSSKKLLLSDSGFYLCAWAGQGPYEQYFGPGTRLTVT.

This clone has only a few counts. The CDR3 region is CASSWTADYEQYF. The CDR3 coding sequence is TGCGCCAGCAGCTGGACAGCAGACTACGAGCAGTACTTC. The rearrangement joins TRBV5-1 to TRBJ2-7; tentative D call: TRBD1 (6 bases). The CDR3 spans 13 residues. The germline gives CDR1 SGHRS, CDR2 YFSETQ. Trimming took 3 bases from V and 3 from J, leaving 10 bases between them.

V and J are TRBV27 and TRBJ2-7; a weak D match, TRBD1 (7 bases). The CDR3 contains 16 residues. Germline V gene lookup returns CDR1 MNHEY and CDR2 SMNVEV (reference sequence). The V end was cut by 3 bases, the J end by 5 bases, with 20 bases between. As DNA, the CDR3 is TGTGCCAGCAGTTTCGGTTGGCAGGGGGGTCTCCACGAGCAGTACTTC. Its protein product is CASSFGWQGGLHEQYF.

V usage is TRBV9 and J usage is TRBJ2-1, with 7 bases that match TRBD2. From germline, CDR1 is SGDLS and CDR2 YYNGEE. This CDR3 is 15 amino acids long. The V segment lost 4 bases and the J segment 0 bases; nucleotides outside the gene matches: 4. CDR3 sequence (DNA): TGTGCCAGCAGCATCGCTAGCGGCTCCTACAATGAGCAGTTCTTC. Protein: CASSIASGSYNEQFF.

The rearrangement uses TRBV6-5 and TRBJ2-2, with TRBD1 matching 7 bases. Germline loops: CDR1 MNHEY, CDR2 SVGAGI. CDR3 length: 14 residues. V shed 5 bases, J shed 5 bases, and the junction held 5 bases outside the gene matches. The CDR3 nucleotides read TGTGCCAGCAGTCGGGACAGCAAAACCGGGGAGCTGTTTTTT. Encoded protein: CASSRDSKTGELFF.

The genes are TRBV30 and TRBJ2-1, with 7 bases that match TRBD2. CDR1 is GTSNPN and CDR2 is SVGIG in the germline V gene (reference sequence). The CDR3 has 14 residues. V was pared by 5 bases and J by 7 bases, with 11 bases of the junction left unmatched. The CDR3 sequence is CAWGRPSGLNEQFF. The CDR3 region has the DNA TGTGCCTGGGGGCGGCCTAGCGGCCTTAATGAGCAGTTCTTC.

The rearrangement uses TRBV28 and TRBJ1-1; D ambiguous. Germline V gene lookup returns CDR1 MDHEN and CDR2 SYDVKM. This CDR3 contains 14 residues. The V end was cut by 3 bases, the J end by 3 bases, with 11 bases between. CDR3 bases: TGTGCCAGCAGTTTGGCTCAACCCTACACTGAAGCTTTCTTT. Translation gives CASSLAQPYTEAFF.

This rearrangement joins TRBV28 to TRBJ2-1; maybe TRBD2 (5 bases). V was shortened by 5 bases and J by 5 bases, with 28 bases between the two germline ends. The CDR3 is made up of 19 amino acids. From germline, CDR1 is MDHEN and CDR2 SYDVKM. The CDR3 bases are TGTGCCAGCAGTCCCCCCCCGGGGTTTATTACCGGTTACCACAATGAGCAGTTCTTC. Encoded protein: CASSPPPGFITGYHNEQFF.

This clone has more than one count but fewer than ten. The chain carries TRBV19 and TRBJ1-1, with a tentative D call TRBD1 (6 bases). Trimming pared 6 bases from V and 5 bases from J, leaving 19 bases between. This CDR3 is 15 amino acids long. From germline, CDR1 is LNHDA and CDR2 SQIVND (reference sequence). The CDR3 spells CASSPPYSQGTEAFF. The CDR3 nucleotides read TGTGCCAGTAGCCCGCCCTATTCGCAGGGGACTGAAGCTTTCTTT.

This clone was seen only a few times. This chain connects TRBV28 to TRBJ2-1; maybe TRBD1 (8 bases). Germline values: CDR1 MDHEN, CDR2 SYDVKM. The CDR3 loop spans 15 amino acids. The V and J ends lost 7 bases and 5 bases respectively, with 18 bases between them. In DNA form, the CDR3 reads TGTGCCAGCATTGGGGGGGGGACAGGAAACAATGAGCAGTTCTTC. Protein product: CASIGGGTGNNEQFF.

CDR3 loop: CASRPGVADYGYTF. The DNA for the CDR3 is TGTGCCAGCAGGCCCGGGGTGGCCGACTATGGCTACACCTTC. The V gene is TRBV6-5, the J gene TRBJ1-2, with D uncertain. V dropped 6 bases and J dropped 3 bases, with 14 bases sitting between them. The CDR3 is 14 residues long. Germline V gene data show CDR1 as MNHEY and CDR2 as SVGAGI.